What follows are 32 T cell receptor beta chains derived from one specimen sequenced in a study of blood T cells in healthy people across ages. A J-beta primer mix and a sample-barcoded 5' primer were used in a second PCR of roughly 6 to 12 cycles. TCRdb reanalysed the 5' RACE reads using MiXCR and keeps one entry per CDR3 protein. The table includes about 1.5 million distinct CDR3 sequences, approximately 42% detected once. The sequencing input was blood. These receptors all come from a woman younger than 30 in good health.

This clonotype was counted a few times. The gene calls are TRBV7-2 and TRBJ2-5; 13 bases align to TRBD2. Germline V gene data show CDR1 as SGHTA and CDR2 as FQGNSA. J gave up 11 bases and V 3 bases, and 15 bases lay outside the gene matches. This CDR3 has 17 residues. As DNA, the CDR3 is TGTGCCAGCAGCTTTTCAGCAGGGACTAGCGGGACCGGTGTGCAGTACTTC. Its translation: CASSFSAGTSGTGVQYF.

This sequence joins TRBV5-1 and TRBJ2-5; unclear D gene. From germline, CDR1 is SGHRS and CDR2 YFSETQ. This CDR3 spans 15 amino acids. The V end lost 1 base, the J end lost 1 base, and 11 bases lay between the germline ends. CDR3 sequence (DNA): TGCGCCAGCAGCTTGTTCAGAACTTTCCAAGAGACCCAGTACTTC. It encodes CASSLFRTFQETQYF.

This clonotype was detected only a few times. The genes are TRBV6-2 or TRBV6-3 and TRBJ2-1, with no clear D. V dropped 7 bases and J dropped 4 bases, with 20 bases sitting between them. CDR3 size: 16 residues. In germline, CDR1 is MNHEY, CDR2 SVGEGT. The CDR3 region has the DNA TGTGCCAGCATCCCAGTCGTCGGGTCCCGGTACAATGAGCAGTTCTTC. Protein: CASIPVVGSRYNEQFF.

The sample holds a few counts of this clonotype. V is TRBV12-3 or TRBV12-4 and J is TRBJ1-5; TRBD1 is a possible D gene (5 bases). Trimming removed 6 bases from V and 1 base from J, with 13 bases in between. The CDR3 contains 15 residues. The DNA of the CDR3 is TGTGCCAGCAGCAAACCAGGGAGCAGCAATCAGCCCCAGCATTTT. It is translated as CASSKPGSSNQPQHF.

This clonotype was seen more than once but under ten times. This chain connects TRBV2 to TRBJ1-1; a possible D gene is TRBD1 (6 bases). CDR3 length: 13 amino acids. The V gene lost 7 bases and the J gene lost 1 base, with 10 bases spanning the gap. Germline-derived CDR1 and CDR2 are SNHLY and FYNNEI. The CDR3 region is CASKGRGNTEAFF. The CDR3 DNA reads TGTGCCAGCAAAGGCAGGGGGAACACTGAAGCTTTCTTT.

This clonotype was counted between two and nine times. V gene TRBV5-1 combines with J gene TRBJ2-7; TRBD1 might be the D (5 bases). V dropped 1 base and J dropped 2 bases, with 10 bases sitting between them. The CDR3 has 14 residues. CDR1 SGHRS and CDR2 YFSETQ come from the germline V gene. This chain's CDR3 is CASSLFDSPYEQYF. The CDR3 DNA follows: TGCGCCAGCAGCTTGTTCGACAGCCCCTACGAGCAGTACTTC.

This rearrangement joins TRBV20-1 to TRBJ2-4; 7 bases align to TRBD1. This CDR3 is 15 amino acids long. Losses at the gene ends were 6 bases for V and 9 bases for J; bases not matched to a gene: 17. Germline lookup yields CDR1 DFQATT and CDR2 SNEGSKA (reference sequence). The CDR3 nucleotides are TGCAGTGCCAATACCGCGAGACAGGGTGAGGTCATTCAGTACTTC. Translated, it gives CSANTARQGEVIQYF.

The chain joins TRBV5-1 to TRBJ2-5, with 7 nucleotides matching TRBD2. The J segment lost 5 bases and the V segment lost 5 bases, leaving 9 bases of the junction unmatched. The CDR3 spans 14 residues. The germline V gene has CDR1 SGHRS and CDR2 YFSETQ. CDR3 sequence: CASSNAQGGETQYF. The CDR3 DNA reads TGCGCCAGCAGTAACGCCCAGGGAGGGGAGACCCAGTACTTC.

The chain recombines TRBV25-1 with TRBJ2-5; 9 nucleotides match TRBD2. There are 17 residues in the CDR3. The ends lost 8 bases at V and 3 bases at J; junction bases unmatched: 16. CDR1 and CDR2 (germline): MGHDK, SYGVNS. The CDR3 is CASESLPSGVHKETQYF. Written as DNA, the CDR3 is TGTGCCAGCGAGAGCTTGCCTAGCGGGGTGCACAAAGAGACCCAGTACTTC.

This clonotype was seen a handful of times. The rearrangement links TRBV5-1 to TRBJ1-4, with a weak D call TRBD1 (6 bases). Trimming removed 5 bases from V and 1 base from J, with 15 bases in between. The germline V gene has CDR1 SGHRS and CDR2 YFSETQ. CDR3 length: 16 residues. Here the CDR3 DNA reads TGCGCCAGCAGGAAAAGGGGGTCTGAAACTAATGAAAAACTGTTTTTT. Translated: CASRKRGSETNEKLFF.

The chain combines TRBV7-9 with TRBJ2-1; 9 nucleotides align to TRBD1. The ends lost 4 bases at V and 7 bases at J; junction bases unmatched: 5. Germline CDR1 reads SEHNR; CDR2 reads FQNEAQ (reference sequence). The CDR3 loop spans 14 amino acids. CDR3 residues: CASSSRDRVNEQFF. CDR3 DNA: TGTGCCAGCAGCTCCCGGGACAGGGTGAATGAGCAGTTCTTC. The full variable domain, rest sourced from reference TRBV7-9 and TRBJ2-1, is DTGVSQNPRHKITKRGQNVTFRCDPISEHNRLYWYRQTLGQGPEFLTYFQNEAQLEKSRLLSDRFSAERPKGSFSTLEIQRTEQGDSAMYLCASSSRDRVNEQFFGPGTRLTVL.

The chain has TRBV5-5 and TRBJ2-1; a weak D match, TRBD1 (6 bases). CDR1 and CDR2 (germline): SGHKS, YYEKEE (reference sequence). Trimming left V 5 bases short and J 0 bases short, with 15 bases between. This CDR3 spans 16 amino acids. The CDR3 here is CASSASTGHSYNEQFF. The CDR3 DNA sequence: TGTGCCAGCAGTGCGTCTACAGGGCACTCCTACAATGAGCAGTTCTTC. Supplemented by reference TRBV5-5 and TRBJ2-1, the full variable domain reads DAGVTQSPTHLIKTRGQQVTLRCSPISGHKSVSWYQQVLGQGPQFIFQYYEKEERGRGNFPDRFSARQFPNYSSELNVNALLLGDSALYLCASSASTGHSYNEQFFGPGTRLTVL.

In its sample, this clonotype was seen a few times. The chain uses TRBV9 and TRBJ2-7; D not resolved. Germline V CDR1 and CDR2: SGDLS, YYNGEE. The V end was cut by 1 base, the J end by 2 bases, with 13 bases between. This CDR3 has 15 residues. The CDR3 DNA reads as TGTGCCAGCAGCGTACTATCGGACGGGCCCTACGAGCAGTACTTC. Amino acids: CASSVLSDGPYEQYF.

This clonotype was counted many times. The J gene is TRBJ1-2, the V gene TRBV4-3; TRBD1 matches at 8 bases. V shed 0 bases, J shed 2 bases, and the junction held 2 bases outside the gene matches. Germline V gene sequence: CDR1 LGHNA, CDR2 YSLEER. This CDR3 has 15 residues. The CDR3 loop is CASSQDWTGNYGYTF. The DNA for the CDR3 is TGCGCCAGCAGCCAAGACTGGACAGGGAACTATGGCTACACCTTC.

This clonotype occurred once. The genes are TRBV12-3 or TRBV12-4 and TRBJ2-1; D is perhaps TRBD1 (5 bases). V lost 5 bases and J 6 bases, leaving 20 bases between the germline ends. CDR3 size: 16 residues. The CDR3 DNA follows: TGTGCCAGCAGTCCTACCCCTAGACAGAAACTCAATGAGCAGTTCTTC. Translation: CASSPTPRQKLNEQFF.

The CDR3 region is CASSDSRLTMNTEAFF. As DNA, the CDR3 is TGTGCCAGCAGTGATTCGCGGCTCACCATGAACACTGAAGCTTTCTTT. This chain uses TRBV6-1 with TRBJ1-1; D remains unclear. This CDR3 contains 16 residues. V lost 3 bases, J lost 0 bases, and 14 bases lay in between. The germline CDR1 and CDR2 sequences are MNHNS and SASEGT.

V gene TRBV20-1 combines with J gene TRBJ2-1; weak D call: TRBD2 (5 bases). The CDR3 has 14 residues. V lost 0 bases to trimming and J lost 4 bases, with 10 bases between them. Looked up from germline, CDR1 is DFQATT and CDR2 is SNEGSKA (reference sequence). The CDR3, as DNA: TGCAGTGCTAGAGAGGCTAGCTGGTACAATGAGCAGTTCTTC. It translates to CSAREASWYNEQFF.

This clonotype was detected only a few times. V is TRBV7-6 and J is TRBJ2-1; TRBD2 might be the D (5 bases). Trimming shortened V by 2 bases and J by 15 bases, and 26 bases separated the two germline ends. The germline V gene has CDR1 SGHVS and CDR2 FNYEAQ. This CDR3 is built from 16 residues. CDR3 sequence: CASSLFSQEVGSPAFF. CDR3 DNA: TGTGCCAGCAGCTTATTCTCCCAGGAGGTCGGGTCCCCTGCGTTCTTC.

A few counts support this clonotype. This chain joins TRBV29-1 and TRBJ2-7; no reliable D call. The CDR3 totals 12 residues. Trimming left V 7 bases short and J 4 bases short, with 14 bases between. Germline CDR1 is SQVTM and CDR2 is ANQGSEA. The CDR3 DNA follows: TGCAGCGCGCGCCAGGACGGGTACGAGCAGTACTTC. This translates into CSARQDGYEQYF.

This clonotype has only a few counts. V usage is TRBV11-2 and J usage is TRBJ1-5; D might be TRBD1 (6 bases). This CDR3 spans 15 amino acids. V lost 1 base and J lost 2, with 9 bases in between. Per the germline V gene, CDR1 is SGHAT and CDR2 is FQNNGV. CDR3 coding DNA: TGTGCCAGCAGCTTAGGGACAGAACGCAATCAGCCCCAGCATTTT. It specifies CASSLGTERNQPQHF.

This clonotype was counted at least ten times. The chain links TRBV7-2 to TRBJ2-7; no firm D call. Trimming took off 1 base at V and 7 bases at J, with 14 bases between the two ends. There are 14 residues in the CDR3. Germline CDR1 SGHTA, CDR2 FQGNSA. In nucleotides, the CDR3 is TGTGCCAGCAGCTTAGGTTGGTCGGCTGGGGAGCAGTACTTC. Amino acids: CASSLGWSAGEQYF.

A few counts support this clonotype. The chain has TRBV28 and TRBJ2-5; 7 bases are shared with TRBD2. Germline V gene sequence: CDR1 MDHEN, CDR2 SYDVKM. Unmatched junction bases numbered 7, after V lost 4 bases and J lost 2 bases. The CDR3 sequence is 15 residues long. The CDR3 reads CASSSPRSGQETQYF. The CDR3 region has the DNA TGTGCCAGCAGTTCTCCTCGTAGCGGGCAAGAGACCCAGTACTTC.

The V call is TRBV5-1, the J call TRBJ2-5, with TRBD2 identical over 13 bases. CDR1 and CDR2 (germline): SGHRS, YFSETQ. CDR3 length: 17 amino acids. With 4 bases clipped from V and 11 bases from J, the junction kept 17 bases outside the gene matches. CDR3 sequence (DNA): TGCGCCAGCAGCATGGACAGAGGACTAGCGGGAGCCGTAGAGCAGTACTTC. Its protein product is CASSMDRGLAGAVEQYF.

This sequence joins TRBV27 and TRBJ1-1, with D perhaps TRBD1 (6 bases). This CDR3 has 13 residues. Germline loops: CDR1 MNHEY, CDR2 SMNVEV (reference sequence). Trimming took 4 bases from V and 7 from J, leaving 13 bases between them. In nucleotides, the CDR3 is TGTGCCAGCAGTTGGGGGCAGAGCAGTGAAGCTTTCTTT. Amino acids: CASSWGQSSEAFF.

This rearrangement joins TRBV5-6 to TRBJ2-1, with TRBD1 identical over 9 bases. V gave up 4 bases and J gave up 5 bases; unmatched junction bases: 10. Germline CDR1 SGHDT, CDR2 YYEEEE. The CDR3 has 16 residues. The CDR3 nucleotides read TGTGCCAGCAGCCCCGACGGACAGGGGCGCAACAATGAGCAGTTCTTC. This gives the protein CASSPDGQGRNNEQFF.

The chain links TRBV5-8 to TRBJ1-6; D might be TRBD1 (5 bases). The CDR3 loop spans 14 amino acids. The V gene's germline CDR1 is SGHTS and CDR2 YDEGEE. V shed 4 bases and J shed 8 bases, with 13 bases lying between them. The CDR3 sequence: CASSLGTDYSPLHF. In nucleotides, the CDR3 is TGTGCCAGCAGCCTCGGGACTGACTATTCACCCCTCCACTTT.

In this sample, this clonotype turned up a few times. One end of the junction does not line up with germline, which may come from a read error. The chain is built from TRBV20-1 and TRBJ2-4; 7 bases are shared with TRBD1. Germline V gene sequence: CDR1 DFQATT, CDR2 SNEGSKA (reference sequence). The CDR3 has 12 residues. As DNA, the CDR3 is TGCAGTGCTGGAGACAGGGTGAACATTCAGTACTTC. It codes for CSAGDRVNIQYF.

The J gene is TRBJ1-2, the V gene TRBV6-5; the D gene is possibly TRBD1 (5 bases). Trimming stripped 2 bases from V and 2 bases from J, with 12 bases between. CDR3 length: 15 amino acids. Germline lookup yields CDR1 MNHEY and CDR2 SVGAGI. The CDR3 nucleotides are TGTGCCAGCAGTTACGTGCCAGGGCTAAACTATGGCTACACCTTC. As protein: CASSYVPGLNYGYTF.

The rearrangement joins TRBV2 to TRBJ2-7; no definite D call. The length of the CDR3 is 12 residues. Germline CDR1 is SNHLY and CDR2 is FYNNEI. Trimming pared 3 bases from V and 9 bases from J, leaving 12 bases between. DNA for the CDR3: TGTGCCAGCAGTGATCTCCTAATGGGGCAGTACTTC. Protein sequence: CASSDLLMGQYF.

This clonotype occurred a few times. V and J are TRBV9 and TRBJ2-3; TRBD2 matches at 9 bases. The V segment lost 0 bases and the J segment 5 bases; nucleotides outside the gene matches: 10. The germline gives CDR1 SGDLS, CDR2 YYNGEE. The CDR3 sequence is 17 residues long. This CDR3 is CASSVAFLAGMKDTQYF. DNA for the CDR3: TGTGCCAGCAGCGTAGCTTTCCTAGCGGGGATGAAAGATACGCAGTATTTT.

The chain is built from TRBV6-2 or TRBV6-3 and TRBJ2-4; 9 bases line up with TRBD2. The end of the DNA aligns better with TRBJ2-7, so the J call may be wrong. The CDR3 totals 15 residues. Germline V gene lookup returns CDR1 MNHEY and CDR2 SVGEGT. Here the CDR3 DNA reads TGTGCCAGCGCCAACCTCGGACTAGCGAGTTACGAGCAGTACTTC. As protein: CASANLGLASYEQYF.

The chain recombines TRBV6-5 with TRBJ2-1, with a tentative D call TRBD2 (6 bases). The CDR3 is 17 residues long. V was pared by 0 bases and J by 4 bases, with 16 bases between. Germline CDR1 is MNHEY and CDR2 is SVGAGI. This chain's CDR3 is CASSYSGGVDFYNEQFF. CDR3 nucleotides: TGTGCCAGCAGTTACTCGGGCGGGGTAGATTTTTACAATGAGCAGTTCTTC.